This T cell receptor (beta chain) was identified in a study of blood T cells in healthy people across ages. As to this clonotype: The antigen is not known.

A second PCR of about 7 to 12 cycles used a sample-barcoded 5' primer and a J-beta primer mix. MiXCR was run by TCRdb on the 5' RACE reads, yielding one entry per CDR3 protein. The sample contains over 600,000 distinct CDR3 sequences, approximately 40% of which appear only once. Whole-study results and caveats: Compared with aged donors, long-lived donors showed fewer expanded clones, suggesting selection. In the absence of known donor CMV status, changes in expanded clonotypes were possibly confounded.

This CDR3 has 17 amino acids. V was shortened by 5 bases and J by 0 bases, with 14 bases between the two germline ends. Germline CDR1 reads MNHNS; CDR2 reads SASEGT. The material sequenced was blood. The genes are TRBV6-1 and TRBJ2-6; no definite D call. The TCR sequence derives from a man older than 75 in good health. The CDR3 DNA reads TGTGCCAGCAGTCCCCCGTCGGGCTTCTCTGGGGCCAACGTCCTGACTTTC. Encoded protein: CASSPPSGFSGANVLTF.